The 28 T cell receptor beta chains below all came from one sample that was sequenced in a study of Graves' ophthalmopathy and Graves' hyperthyroidism. Transcripts of RNA were the source for amplifying TCR beta CDR3 regions. In the first round, RT-PCR was carried out with HTBI primers, and a multiplex PCR formed the second round. Via MiXCR, TCRdb re-called the multiplex PCR reads, giving one row per CDR3 protein. The repertoire holds a few hundred thousand distinct CDR3 sequences, with about 18% as singletons. The sequenced material came from peripheral blood. The receptors originated from an adult woman with stable Graves' hyperthyroidism.

This clonotype was counted at least ten times. The chain joins TRBV5-1 to TRBJ1-1; a weak D match, TRBD1 (5 bases). CDR1 and CDR2 from the germline V gene are SGHRS and YFSETQ. This CDR3 contains 15 residues. Trimming removed 6 bases at V and 0 bases at J, with 15 bases between. CDR3 DNA sequence: TGCGCCAGCACCCTTGGCGGGACGGTGAACACTGAAGCTTTCTTT. Encoded protein: CASTLGGTVNTEAFF. Complete variable domain (other parts from reference TRBV5-1 and TRBJ1-1): KAGVTQTPRYLIKTRGQQVTLSCSPISGHRSVSWYQQTPGQGLQFLFEYFSETQRNKGNFPGRFSGRQFSNSRSEMNVSTLELGDSALYLCASTLGGTVNTEAFFGQGTRLTVV.

This clonotype came up many times. The V and J genes are TRBV5-1 and TRBJ2-7; possible D gene TRBD1, 7 bases. Between the trimmed V and J ends, which lost 6 bases and 9 bases, there was a span of 16 bases. CDR3 length: 12 residues. CDR1 SGHRS and CDR2 YFSETQ come from the germline V gene. DNA for the CDR3: TGCGCCAGCAACGACCAGGGGGGAGGGCAGTACTTC. It specifies CASNDQGGGQYF.

This clonotype has a count of ten or more. The chain has TRBV6-4 and TRBJ1-1; TRBD1 is a possible D gene (5 bases). Germline CDR1 MRHNA, CDR2 SNTAGT. V was shortened by 5 bases and J by 0 bases, with 19 bases between the two germline ends. This CDR3 contains 17 residues. CDR3 nucleotide sequence: TGTGCCAGCAGTCCGAGTCCCCGACAGTTCATGAACACTGAAGCTTTCTTT. Amino acids: CASSPSPRQFMNTEAFF.

This clonotype was detected many times. This chain joins TRBV5-5 and TRBJ2-7; D remains unclear. Germline-derived CDR1 and CDR2 are SGHKS and YYEKEE (reference sequence). This CDR3 region has 13 residues. V shed 1 base and J shed 2 bases, with 7 bases lying between them. CDR3 sequence: CASSLTDPYEQYF. The CDR3 DNA follows: TGTGCCAGCAGCTTGACAGACCCCTACGAGCAGTACTTC. Based on the CDR3 plus reference TRBV5-5 and TRBJ2-7, the full variable domain is DAGVTQSPTHLIKTRGQQVTLRCSPISGHKSVSWYQQVLGQGPQFIFQYYEKEERGRGNFPDRFSARQFPNYSSELNVNALLLGDSALYLCASSLTDPYEQYFGPGTRLTVT.

This clonotype was recorded many times. V gene TRBV2 combines with J gene TRBJ2-7; no clear D gene. Germline lookup yields CDR1 SNHLY and CDR2 FYNNEI. Trimming stripped 1 base from V and 5 bases from J, with 18 bases between. This CDR3 has 16 amino acids. For the CDR3, the DNA is TGTGCCAGCAGTGAAGTAACGCCTAGTCGGCGAGACGAGCAGTACTTC. Its translation is CASSEVTPSRRDEQYF.

The chain has TRBV4-1 and TRBJ2-2; 7 bases align to TRBD2. In germline, CDR1 is MGHRA, CDR2 YSYEKL. The length of the CDR3 is 17 residues. J gave up 2 bases and V 0 bases, and 6 bases lay outside the gene matches. The CDR3 sequence: CASSQEFSGINTGELFF. CDR3 in DNA: TGCGCCAGCAGCCAAGAGTTCAGCGGGATAAACACCGGGGAGCTGTTTTTT.

This clonotype was observed at least ten times. The V call is TRBV6-1, the J call TRBJ2-7; no reliable D call. V dropped 5 bases and J dropped 2 bases, with 7 bases sitting between them. CDR1 and CDR2 (germline): MNHNS, SASEGT. The CDR3 runs 12 residues. The CDR3, as DNA: TGTGCCAGCAGTCCCGAGCCCTACGAGCAGTACTTC. Amino acid sequence: CASSPEPYEQYF.

This clonotype has a count of ten or more. V is TRBV7-9 and J is TRBJ2-7, with D possibly TRBD2 on 5 matching bases. The length of the CDR3 is 15 residues. V was clipped by 4 bases and J by 2 bases, with 15 bases between them. Per germline, CDR1 SEHNR and CDR2 FQNEAQ (reference sequence). The CDR3 bases are TGTGCCAGCAGCTCGACGGCGGGTAGGACCTACGAGCAGTACTTC. Translated, it gives CASSSTAGRTYEQYF.

The chain carries TRBV27 and TRBJ1-1; 8 bases are shared with TRBD1. The length of the CDR3 is 14 residues. From germline, CDR1 is MNHEY and CDR2 SMNVEV (reference sequence). Losses at the gene ends were 4 bases for V and 6 bases for J; bases not matched to a gene: 7. CDR3 DNA sequence: TGTGCCAGCAGTTCGGGACAGGTGGGGGCTGAAGCTTTCTTT. This encodes CASSSGQVGAEAFF.

Ten or more counts support this clonotype. The chain combines TRBV9 with TRBJ1-2; a weak D match, TRBD1 (5 bases). The CDR3 consists of 14 residues. Germline lookup yields CDR1 SGDLS and CDR2 YYNGEE. Deletions cut 0 bases from V and 2 bases from J, with 8 bases between. CDR3 sequence: CASSVGSGNYGYTF. The CDR3 bases are TGTGCCAGCAGCGTAGGATCAGGGAACTATGGCTACACCTTC.

The chain combines TRBV28 with TRBJ2-7, with TRBD1 matching over 9 bases. CDR3 length equals 14 residues. CDR1 MDHEN and CDR2 SYDVKM come from the germline V gene. V was pared by 4 bases and J by 5 bases, with 6 bases of the junction left unmatched. The CDR3 loop reads CASSSDRGKDEQYF. In nucleotides, the CDR3 is TGTGCCAGCAGTTCTGACAGGGGGAAGGACGAGCAGTACTTC.

V is TRBV4-3 and J is TRBJ2-7; D remains unclear. Germline CDR1 LGHNA, CDR2 YSLEER. The CDR3 length is 15 residues. V was pared by 0 bases and J by 7 bases, with 16 bases between. CDR3 DNA: TGCGCCAGCAGCCAAGAGGAGTTCAGCTCCGGTGAGCAGTACTTC. Protein product: CASSQEEFSSGEQYF.

This chain links TRBV11-1 with TRBJ2-6; TRBD1 is a possible D gene (6 bases). The germline V and J ends were trimmed by 4 bases and 0 bases, with 13 bases remaining between them. Looked up from germline, CDR1 is SGHAT and CDR2 is FQDESV (reference sequence). The length of the CDR3 is 17 residues. The CDR3 DNA reads TGTGCCAGCAGCTACTCGACAGGCTTCTCTGGGGCCAACGTCCTGACTTTC. It encodes CASSYSTGFSGANVLTF.

This clonotype was recorded many times. This chain connects TRBV29-1 to TRBJ2-5; 9 positions match TRBD2. V shed 4 bases and J 5 bases; nucleotides not matched to a gene: 5. Germline V gene data show CDR1 as SQVTM and CDR2 as ANQGSEA. This CDR3 has 13 residues. The CDR3 nucleotides read TGCAGCGTTGTTAGGACTAGCGTGGAGACCCAGTACTTC. This translates into CSVVRTSVETQYF.

There are a few counts of this clonotype. The CDR3 is CASSQGYTPSYEQYF. The CDR3 bases are TGCGCCAGCAGCCAAGGGTACACCCCCTCCTACGAGCAGTACTTC. This rearrangement joins TRBV4-3 to TRBJ2-7; D gene ambiguous. The CDR3 length is 15 residues. CDR1 and CDR2 (germline): LGHNA, YSLEER. V gave up 1 base and J gave up 0 bases, with 10 bases separating them.

This clonotype was counted many times. CDR3 sequence: CSVEDPPASGRANYGYTF. CDR3 bases: TGCAGCGTTGAAGATCCCCCTGCATCAGGACGGGCTAACTATGGCTACACCTTC. The chain employs TRBV29-1 and TRBJ1-2; D remains unclear. This CDR3 is built from 18 residues. Trimming cost V 0 bases and J 0 bases, with 20 bases left between them. CDR1 and CDR2 (germline): SQVTM, ANQGSEA.

As regards this clonotype: With a much larger clone just one base away, this may be a read error. The chain couples TRBV28 to TRBJ2-7, with 7 bases that match TRBD1. This CDR3 contains 15 residues. V lost 2 bases to trimming and J lost 3 bases; unmatched junction nucleotides: 7. CDR1 is MDHEN and CDR2 is SYDVKM in the germline V gene. CDR3 protein: CASSLRRGQIYEQYF. As DNA, the CDR3 is TGTGCCAGCAGTTTACGTAGGGGACAGATCTACGAGCAGTACTTC.

This clonotype was detected many times. V gene TRBV2 combines with J gene TRBJ1-6; no definite D call. Germline CDR1 and CDR2: SNHLY and FYNNEI. Trimming took off 7 bases at V and 6 bases at J, with 16 bases between the two ends. The CDR3 runs 15 residues. CDR3 DNA: TGTGCCAGCACAGCCCTGGAGAGGACTAATTCACCCCTCCACTTT. Protein sequence: CASTALERTNSPLHF.

This clonotype was seen ten or more times. The V call is TRBV7-3, the J call TRBJ2-7; possible D gene TRBD1, 5 bases. Between the trimmed V and J ends, which lost 2 bases and 3 bases, there was a span of 14 bases. CDR3 length: 15 amino acids. The germline V gene encodes CDR1 SGHTA and CDR2 FQGTGA. CDR3 protein: CASSLSAGYVYEQYF. The CDR3, as DNA: TGTGCCAGCAGCTTATCGGCAGGGTATGTCTACGAGCAGTACTTC.

This clonotype was picked up many times. V is TRBV2 and J is TRBJ2-3, with TRBD1 as a possible D gene (6 bases). Trimming left V 5 bases short and J 8 bases short, with 11 bases between. The CDR3 sequence is 12 residues long. Germline V gene lookup returns CDR1 SNHLY and CDR2 FYNNEI. Written as DNA, the CDR3 is TGTGCCAGCAGTCACAGAGGGGGTACGCAGTATTTT. Residues: CASSHRGGTQYF.

This clonotype was detected many times. The J gene is TRBJ1-6, the V gene TRBV20-1; D call uncertain. V was trimmed by 6 bases and J by 7 bases, leaving 13 bases between them. This CDR3 region has 13 residues. Germline CDR1 DFQATT, CDR2 SNEGSKA (reference sequence). CDR3 coding DNA: TGCAGTGCCCCAGAAGACTTCAATTCACCCCTCCACTTT. It codes for CSAPEDFNSPLHF.

This clonotype was found many times. This chain connects TRBV7-9 to TRBJ2-7; TRBD2 matches at 7 bases. V lost 1 base to trimming and J lost 0 bases; unmatched junction nucleotides: 6. The CDR3 totals 16 residues. Germline CDR1 reads SEHNR; CDR2 reads FQNEAQ (reference sequence). The CDR3 DNA reads as TGTGCCAGCAGCTTAGTTCCTAGCGGATACTCCTACGAGCAGTACTTC. It translates to CASSLVPSGYSYEQYF.

This clonotype was recorded a few times. The chain is built from TRBV30 and TRBJ1-1; D remains unclear. The V and J ends lost 4 bases and 0 bases respectively, with 3 bases between them. The CDR3 extends over 11 amino acids. Germline V CDR1 and CDR2: GTSNPN, SVGIG (reference sequence). DNA of the CDR3: TGTGCCTGGACGCTGAACACTGAAGCTTTCTTT. It specifies CAWTLNTEAFF.

This clonotype showed up many times. The rearrangement links TRBV12-3 or TRBV12-4 to TRBJ2-5; D is uncertain. This CDR3 has 16 amino acids. The V and J ends lost 6 bases and 0 bases respectively, with 17 bases between them. CDR3 nucleotide sequence: TGTGCCAGCAGATCACAGAACGGCGGCTACCAAGAGACCCAGTACTTC. Its protein product is CASRSQNGGYQETQYF.

This clonotype was seen a handful of times. The chain has TRBV24-1 and TRBJ2-3, with 7 bases identical to TRBD1. The CDR3 contains 14 residues. Germline trimming cut 3 bases from V and 8 bases from J; bases unmatched to any gene: 7. In germline, CDR1 is KGHDR, CDR2 SFDVKD. CDR3 DNA sequence: TGTGCCACCAGTGATCGACAGGGACGCGGTACGCAGTATTTT. It codes for CATSDRQGRGTQYF.

The chain links TRBV29-1 to TRBJ1-2; D is unresolved. The germline V gene has CDR1 SQVTM and CDR2 ANQGSEA. Trimming took off 6 bases at V and 4 bases at J, with 12 bases between the two ends. This CDR3 is 12 amino acids long. The CDR3 is CSVETRPYGYTF. CDR3 in DNA: TGCAGCGTCGAAACAAGACCCTATGGCTACACCTTC.

This clonotype was recorded many times. The V and J genes are TRBV2 and TRBJ2-7, with a possible D match to TRBD1 (6 bases). CDR3 size: 15 residues. In germline, CDR1 is SNHLY, CDR2 FYNNEI. The V gene lost 7 bases and the J gene lost 3 bases, with 19 bases spanning the gap. The CDR3 here is CASMTGTPPYYEQYF. DNA for the CDR3: TGTGCCAGCATGACAGGTACCCCCCCCTACTACGAGCAGTACTTC.

In this sample, this clonotype turned up many times. This chain joins TRBV27 and TRBJ2-2; 7 positions match TRBD2. CDR3 size: 17 residues. J gave up 8 bases and V 3 bases, and 15 bases lay outside the gene matches. Germline CDR1 MNHEY, CDR2 SMNVEV (reference sequence). The CDR3 region is CASSLRVTSPSGGELFF. Written as DNA, the CDR3 is TGTGCCAGCAGTTTGAGGGTGACTAGCCCCTCGGGAGGGGAGCTGTTTTTT.